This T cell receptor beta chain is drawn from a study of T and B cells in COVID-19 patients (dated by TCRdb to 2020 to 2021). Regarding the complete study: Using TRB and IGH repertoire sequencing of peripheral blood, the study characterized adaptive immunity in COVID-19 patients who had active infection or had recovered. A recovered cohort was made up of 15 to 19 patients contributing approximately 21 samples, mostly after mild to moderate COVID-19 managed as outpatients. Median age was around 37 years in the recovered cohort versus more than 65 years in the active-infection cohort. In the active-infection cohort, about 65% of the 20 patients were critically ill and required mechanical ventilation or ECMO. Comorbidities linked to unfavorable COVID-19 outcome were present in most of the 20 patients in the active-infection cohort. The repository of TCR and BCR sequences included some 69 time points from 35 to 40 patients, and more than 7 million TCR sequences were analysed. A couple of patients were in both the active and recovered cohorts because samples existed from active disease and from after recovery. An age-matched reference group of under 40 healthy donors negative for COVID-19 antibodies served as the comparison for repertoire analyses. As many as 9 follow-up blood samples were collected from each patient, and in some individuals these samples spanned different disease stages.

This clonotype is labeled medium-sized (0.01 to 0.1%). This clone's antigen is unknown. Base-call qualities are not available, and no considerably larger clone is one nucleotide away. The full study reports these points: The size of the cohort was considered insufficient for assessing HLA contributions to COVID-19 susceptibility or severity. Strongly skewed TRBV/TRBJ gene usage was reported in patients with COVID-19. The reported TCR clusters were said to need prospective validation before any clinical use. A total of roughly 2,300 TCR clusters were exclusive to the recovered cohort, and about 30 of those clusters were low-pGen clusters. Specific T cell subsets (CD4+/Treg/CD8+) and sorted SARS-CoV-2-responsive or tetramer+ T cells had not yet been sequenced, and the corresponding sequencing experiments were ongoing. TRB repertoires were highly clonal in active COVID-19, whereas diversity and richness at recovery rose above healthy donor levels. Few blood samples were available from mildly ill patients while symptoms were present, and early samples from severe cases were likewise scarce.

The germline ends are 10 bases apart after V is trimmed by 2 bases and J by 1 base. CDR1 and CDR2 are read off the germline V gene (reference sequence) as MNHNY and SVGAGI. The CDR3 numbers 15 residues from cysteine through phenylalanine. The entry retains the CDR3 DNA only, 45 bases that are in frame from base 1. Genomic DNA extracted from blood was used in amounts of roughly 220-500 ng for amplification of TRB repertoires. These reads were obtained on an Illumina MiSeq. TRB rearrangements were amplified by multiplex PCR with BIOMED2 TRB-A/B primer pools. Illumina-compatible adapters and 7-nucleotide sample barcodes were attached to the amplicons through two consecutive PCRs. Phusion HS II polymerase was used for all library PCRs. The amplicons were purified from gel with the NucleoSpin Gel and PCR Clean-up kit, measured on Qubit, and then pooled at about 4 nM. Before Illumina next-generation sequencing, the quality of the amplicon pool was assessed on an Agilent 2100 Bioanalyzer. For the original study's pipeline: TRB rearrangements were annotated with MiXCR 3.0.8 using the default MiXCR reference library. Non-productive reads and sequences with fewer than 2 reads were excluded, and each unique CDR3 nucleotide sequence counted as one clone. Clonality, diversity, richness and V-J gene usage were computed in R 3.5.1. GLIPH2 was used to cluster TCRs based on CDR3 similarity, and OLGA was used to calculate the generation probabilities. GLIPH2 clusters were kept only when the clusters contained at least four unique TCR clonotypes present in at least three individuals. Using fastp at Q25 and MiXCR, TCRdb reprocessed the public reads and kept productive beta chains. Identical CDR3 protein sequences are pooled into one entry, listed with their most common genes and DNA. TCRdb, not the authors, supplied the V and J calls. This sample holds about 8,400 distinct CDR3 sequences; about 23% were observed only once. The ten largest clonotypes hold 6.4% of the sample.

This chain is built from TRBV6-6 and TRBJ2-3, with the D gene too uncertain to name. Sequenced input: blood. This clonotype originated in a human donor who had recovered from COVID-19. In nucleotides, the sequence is TGTGCCAGCAGTTACGAGTCGGTAGGCACAGATACGCAGTATTTT. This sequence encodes CASSYESVGTDTQYF.